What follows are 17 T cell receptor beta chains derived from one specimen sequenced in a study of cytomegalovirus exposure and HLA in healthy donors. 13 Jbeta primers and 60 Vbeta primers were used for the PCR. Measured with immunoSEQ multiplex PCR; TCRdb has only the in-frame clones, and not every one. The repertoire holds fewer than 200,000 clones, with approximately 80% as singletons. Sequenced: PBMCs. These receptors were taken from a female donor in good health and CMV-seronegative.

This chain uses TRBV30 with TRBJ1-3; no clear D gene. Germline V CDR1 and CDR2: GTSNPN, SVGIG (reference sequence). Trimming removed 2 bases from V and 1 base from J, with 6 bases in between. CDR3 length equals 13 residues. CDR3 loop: CAWSSQSGNTIYF. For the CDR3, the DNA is TGTGCCTGGAGTTCCCAATCTGGAAACACCATATATTTT.

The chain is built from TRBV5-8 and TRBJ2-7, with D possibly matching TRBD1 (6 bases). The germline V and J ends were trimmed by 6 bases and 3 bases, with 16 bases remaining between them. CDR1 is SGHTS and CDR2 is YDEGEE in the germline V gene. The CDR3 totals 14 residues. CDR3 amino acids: CASTSRTVFYEQYF. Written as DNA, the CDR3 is TGTGCCAGCACCTCCCGGACAGTTTTCTACGAGCAGTACTTC.

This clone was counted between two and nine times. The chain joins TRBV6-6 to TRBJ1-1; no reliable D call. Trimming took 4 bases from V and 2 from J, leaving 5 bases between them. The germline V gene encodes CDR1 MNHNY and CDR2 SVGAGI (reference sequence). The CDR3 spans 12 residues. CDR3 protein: CASSLTNTEAFF. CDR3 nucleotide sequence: TGTGCCAGCAGTTTAACAAACACTGAAGCTTTCTTT.

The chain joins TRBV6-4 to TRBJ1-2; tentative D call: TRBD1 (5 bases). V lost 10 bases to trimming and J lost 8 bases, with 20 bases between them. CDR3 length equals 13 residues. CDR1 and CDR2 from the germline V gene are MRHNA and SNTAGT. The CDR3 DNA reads TGTGCCATTTTGCCCCCAGGGTTAACGGGCTACACCTTC. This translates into CAILPPGLTGYTF.

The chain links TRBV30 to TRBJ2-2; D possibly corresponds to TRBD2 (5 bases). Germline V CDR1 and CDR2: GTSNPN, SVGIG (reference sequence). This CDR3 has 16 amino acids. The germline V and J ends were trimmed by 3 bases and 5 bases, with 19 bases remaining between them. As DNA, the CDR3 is TGTGCCTGGAGCTCCGTCGGGGTCATAGGGACCGGGGAGCTGTTTTTT. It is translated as CAWSSVGVIGTGELFF.

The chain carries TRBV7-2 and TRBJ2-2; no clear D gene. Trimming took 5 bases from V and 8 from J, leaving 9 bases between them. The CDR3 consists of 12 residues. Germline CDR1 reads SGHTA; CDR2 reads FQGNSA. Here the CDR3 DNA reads TGTGCCAGCAGCACTTTTATAGGGGAGCTGTTTTTT. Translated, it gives CASSTFIGELFF. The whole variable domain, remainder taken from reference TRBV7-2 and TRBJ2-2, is GAGVSQSPSNKVTEKGKDVELRCDPISGHTALYWYRQSLGQGLEFLIYFQGNSAPDKSGLPSDRFSAERTGGSVSTLTIQRTQQEDSAVYLCASSTFIGELFFGEGSRLTVL.

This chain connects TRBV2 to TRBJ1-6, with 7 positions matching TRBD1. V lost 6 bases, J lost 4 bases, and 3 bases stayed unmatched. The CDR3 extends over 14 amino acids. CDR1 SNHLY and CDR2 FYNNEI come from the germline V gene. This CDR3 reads CASSPGQYNSPLHF. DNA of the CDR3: TGTGCCAGCAGCCCGGGACAGTATAATTCACCCCTCCACTTT.

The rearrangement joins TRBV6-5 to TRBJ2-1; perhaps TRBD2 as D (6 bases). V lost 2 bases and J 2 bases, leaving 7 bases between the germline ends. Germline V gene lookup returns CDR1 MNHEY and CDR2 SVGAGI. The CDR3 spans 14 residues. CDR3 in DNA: TGTGCCAGCAGTTACCGCGGGGCCTACAATGAGCAGTTCTTC. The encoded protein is CASSYRGAYNEQFF.

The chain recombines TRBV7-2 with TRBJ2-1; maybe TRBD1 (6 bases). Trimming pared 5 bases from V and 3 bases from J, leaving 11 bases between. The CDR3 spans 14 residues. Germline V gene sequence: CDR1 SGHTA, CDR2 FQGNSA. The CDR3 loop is CASSPGQNYNEQFF. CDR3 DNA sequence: TGTGCCAGCAGCCCGGGACAAAACTACAATGAGCAGTTCTTC.

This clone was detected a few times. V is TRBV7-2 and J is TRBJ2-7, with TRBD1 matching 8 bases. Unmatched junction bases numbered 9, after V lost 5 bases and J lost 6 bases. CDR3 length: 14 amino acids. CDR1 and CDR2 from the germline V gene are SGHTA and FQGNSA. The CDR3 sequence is CASSTAGTGGEQYF. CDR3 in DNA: TGTGCCAGCAGCACTGCCGGGACAGGTGGCGAGCAGTACTTC.

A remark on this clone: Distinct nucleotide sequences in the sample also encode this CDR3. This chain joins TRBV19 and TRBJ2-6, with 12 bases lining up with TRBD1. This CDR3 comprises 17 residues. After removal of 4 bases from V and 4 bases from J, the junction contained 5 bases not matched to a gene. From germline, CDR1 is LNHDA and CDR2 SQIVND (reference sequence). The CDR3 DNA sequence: TGTGCCAGTAGTAGCCGGGACAGGGGGCCCGGGGCCAACGTCCTGACTTTC. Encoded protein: CASSSRDRGPGANVLTF.

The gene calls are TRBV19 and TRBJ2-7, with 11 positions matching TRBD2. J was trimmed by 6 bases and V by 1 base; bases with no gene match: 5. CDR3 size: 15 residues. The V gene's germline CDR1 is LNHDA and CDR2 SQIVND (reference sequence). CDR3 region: CASSIALAGVAEQYF. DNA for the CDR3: TGTGCCAGTAGTATAGCACTAGCGGGAGTCGCCGAGCAGTACTTC.

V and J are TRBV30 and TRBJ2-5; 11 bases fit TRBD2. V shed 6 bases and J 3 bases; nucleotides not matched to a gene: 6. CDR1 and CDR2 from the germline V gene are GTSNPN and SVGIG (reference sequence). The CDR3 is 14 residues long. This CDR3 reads CACLAGGGKETQYF. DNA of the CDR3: TGTGCCTGCCTAGCGGGGGGTGGGAAAGAGACCCAGTACTTC. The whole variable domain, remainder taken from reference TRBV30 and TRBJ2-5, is SQTIHQWPATLVQPVGSPLSLECTVEGTSNPNLYWYRQAAGRGLQLLFYSVGIGQISSEVPQNLSASRPQDRQFILSSKKLLLSDSGFYLCACLAGGGKETQYFGPGTRLLVL.

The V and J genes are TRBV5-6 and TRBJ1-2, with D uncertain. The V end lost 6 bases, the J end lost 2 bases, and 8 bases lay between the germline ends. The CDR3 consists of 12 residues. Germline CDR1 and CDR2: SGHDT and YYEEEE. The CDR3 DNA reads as TGTGCCAGCAATACAGTAAACTATGGCTACACCTTC. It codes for CASNTVNYGYTF.

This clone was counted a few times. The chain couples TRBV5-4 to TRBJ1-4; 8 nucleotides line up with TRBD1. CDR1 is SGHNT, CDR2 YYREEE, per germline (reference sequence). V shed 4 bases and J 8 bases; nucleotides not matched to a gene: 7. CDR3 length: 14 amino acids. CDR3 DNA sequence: TGTGCCAGCAGCCTCGGACAGGGCCGAGAAAAACTGTTTTTT. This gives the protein CASSLGQGREKLFF.

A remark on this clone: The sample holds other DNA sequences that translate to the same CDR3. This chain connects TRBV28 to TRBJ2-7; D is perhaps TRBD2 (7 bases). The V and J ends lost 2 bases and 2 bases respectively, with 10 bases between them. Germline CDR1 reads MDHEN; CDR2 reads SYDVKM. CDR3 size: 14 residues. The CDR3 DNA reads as TGTGCCAGCAGTTTAGGGGGGGGCGCCTACGAGCAGTACTTC. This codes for CASSLGGGAYEQYF. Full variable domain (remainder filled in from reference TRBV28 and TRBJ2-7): DVKVTQSSRYLVKRTGEKVFLECVQDMDHENMFWYRQDPGLGLRLIYFSYDVKMKEKGDIPEGYSVSREKKERFSLILESASTNQTSMYLCASSLGGGAYEQYFGPGTRLTVT.

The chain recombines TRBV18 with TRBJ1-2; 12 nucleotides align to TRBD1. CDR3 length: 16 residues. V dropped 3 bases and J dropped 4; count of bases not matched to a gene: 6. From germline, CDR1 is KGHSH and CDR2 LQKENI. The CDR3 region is CASSPGTGGSGYGYTF. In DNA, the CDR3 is TGTGCCAGCTCACCCGGGACAGGGGGCAGTGGCTATGGCTACACCTTC.